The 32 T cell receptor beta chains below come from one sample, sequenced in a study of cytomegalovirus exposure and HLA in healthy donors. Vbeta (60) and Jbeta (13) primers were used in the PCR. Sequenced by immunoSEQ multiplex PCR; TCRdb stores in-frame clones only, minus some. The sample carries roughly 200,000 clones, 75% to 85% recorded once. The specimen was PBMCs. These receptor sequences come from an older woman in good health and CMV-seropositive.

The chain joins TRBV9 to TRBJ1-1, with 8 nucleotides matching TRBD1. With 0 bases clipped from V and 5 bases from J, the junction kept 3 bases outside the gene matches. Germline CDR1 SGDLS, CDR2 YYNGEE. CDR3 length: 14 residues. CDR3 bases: TGTGCCAGCAGCGTAGGGACAGGGTGGACTGAAGCTTTCTTT. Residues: CASSVGTGWTEAFF.

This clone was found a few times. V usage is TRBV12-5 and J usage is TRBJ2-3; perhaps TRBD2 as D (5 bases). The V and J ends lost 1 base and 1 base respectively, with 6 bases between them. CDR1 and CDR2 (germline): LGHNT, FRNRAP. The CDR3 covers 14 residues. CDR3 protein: CASGLGGGTDTQYF. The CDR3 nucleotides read TGTGCTAGTGGTTTGGGGGGAGGCACAGATACGCAGTATTTT.

CDR3 sequence (DNA): TGTGCCAGCAGTTTAACAGGGTTCAGGGGGGCTTTCTTT. The encoded protein is CASSLTGFRGAFF. The V gene is TRBV28, the J gene TRBJ1-1, with 7 bases that match TRBD1. V lost 2 bases, J lost 11 bases, and 8 bases stayed unmatched. CDR1 and CDR2 (germline): MDHEN, SYDVKM. This CDR3 contains 13 residues.

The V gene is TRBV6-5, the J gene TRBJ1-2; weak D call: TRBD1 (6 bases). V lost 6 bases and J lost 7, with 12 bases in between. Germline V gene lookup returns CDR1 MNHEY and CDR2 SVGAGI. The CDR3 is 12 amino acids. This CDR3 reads CASREMGAGYTF. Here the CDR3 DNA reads TGTGCCAGCAGAGAGATGGGGGCTGGCTACACCTTC.

CDR3 sequence reads: CASSYSQGIYGYTF. The CDR3 region has the DNA TGTGCCAGCAGTTACAGCCAGGGGATCTATGGCTACACCTTC. This chain links TRBV6-5 with TRBJ1-2; D perhaps matches TRBD1 (6 bases). The V gene's germline CDR1 is MNHEY and CDR2 SVGAGI. The CDR3 sequence is 14 residues long. V was cut by 2 bases and J by 4 bases, with 11 bases left in between.

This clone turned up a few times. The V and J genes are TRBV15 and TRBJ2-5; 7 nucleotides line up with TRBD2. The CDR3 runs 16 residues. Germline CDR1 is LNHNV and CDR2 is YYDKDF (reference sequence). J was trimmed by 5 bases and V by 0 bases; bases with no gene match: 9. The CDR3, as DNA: TGTGCCACCAGCAGAGACAAAAGCGGGAAGGGGGAGACCCAGTACTTC. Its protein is CATSRDKSGKGETQYF.

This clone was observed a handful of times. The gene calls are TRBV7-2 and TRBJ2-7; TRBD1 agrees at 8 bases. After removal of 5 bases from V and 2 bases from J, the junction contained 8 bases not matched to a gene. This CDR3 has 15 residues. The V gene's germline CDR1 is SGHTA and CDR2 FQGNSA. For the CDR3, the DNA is TGTGCCAGCAGCCCGGACAGGGCGAGGACCTACGAGCAGTACTTC. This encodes CASSPDRARTYEQYF.

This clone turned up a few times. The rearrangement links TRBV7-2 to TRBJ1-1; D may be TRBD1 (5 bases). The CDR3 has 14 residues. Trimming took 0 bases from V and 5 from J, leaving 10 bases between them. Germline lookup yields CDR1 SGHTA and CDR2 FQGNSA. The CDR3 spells CASSLARPGTEAFF. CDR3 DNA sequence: TGTGCCAGCAGCTTAGCGAGGCCAGGGACTGAAGCTTTCTTT.

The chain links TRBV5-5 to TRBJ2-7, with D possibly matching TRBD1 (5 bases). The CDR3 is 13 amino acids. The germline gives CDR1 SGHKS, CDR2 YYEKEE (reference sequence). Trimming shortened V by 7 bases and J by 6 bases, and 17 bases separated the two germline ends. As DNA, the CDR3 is TGTGCCAGCGGGGCCCCAGGGCCCGGCGAGCAGTACTTC. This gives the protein CASGAPGPGEQYF. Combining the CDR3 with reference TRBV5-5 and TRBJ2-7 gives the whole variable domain DAGVTQSPTHLIKTRGQQVTLRCSPISGHKSVSWYQQVLGQGPQFIFQYYEKEERGRGNFPDRFSARQFPNYSSELNVNALLLGDSALYLCASGAPGPGEQYFGPGTRLTVT.

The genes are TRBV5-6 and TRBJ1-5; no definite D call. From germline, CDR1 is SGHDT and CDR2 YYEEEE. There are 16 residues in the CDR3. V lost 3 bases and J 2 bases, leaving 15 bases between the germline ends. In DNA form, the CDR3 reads TGTGCCAGCAGCTCCTATTCGGGAGGAGGCAATCAGCCCCAGCATTTT. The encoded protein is CASSSYSGGGNQPQHF.

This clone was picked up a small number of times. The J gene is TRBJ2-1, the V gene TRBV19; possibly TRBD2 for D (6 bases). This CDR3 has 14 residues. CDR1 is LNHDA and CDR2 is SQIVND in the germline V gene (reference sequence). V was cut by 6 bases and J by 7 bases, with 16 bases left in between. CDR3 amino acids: CASSRDFKGNEQFF. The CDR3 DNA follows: TGTGCCAGTAGCCGGGACTTCAAGGGTAATGAGCAGTTCTTC. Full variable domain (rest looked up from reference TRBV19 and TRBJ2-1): DGGITQSPKYLFRKEGQNVTLSCEQNLNHDAMYWYRQDPGQGLRLIYYSQIVNDFQKGDIAEGYSVSREKKESFPLTVTSAQKNPTAFYLCASSRDFKGNEQFFGPGTRLTVL.

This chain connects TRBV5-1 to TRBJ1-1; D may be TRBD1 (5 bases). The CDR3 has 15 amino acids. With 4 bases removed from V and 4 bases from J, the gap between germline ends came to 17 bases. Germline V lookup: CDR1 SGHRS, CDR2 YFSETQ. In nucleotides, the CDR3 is TGCGCCAGCAGCCAGTCGCACTCGGGGGGCACTGAAGCTTTCTTT. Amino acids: CASSQSHSGGTEAFF.

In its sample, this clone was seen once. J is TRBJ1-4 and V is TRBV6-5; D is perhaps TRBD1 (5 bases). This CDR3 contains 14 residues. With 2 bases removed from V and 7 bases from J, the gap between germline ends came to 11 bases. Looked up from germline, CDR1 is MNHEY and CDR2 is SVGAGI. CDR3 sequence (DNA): TGTGCCAGCAGTTACACCCATAGGGGTGAAAAACTGTTTTTT. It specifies CASSYTHRGEKLFF.

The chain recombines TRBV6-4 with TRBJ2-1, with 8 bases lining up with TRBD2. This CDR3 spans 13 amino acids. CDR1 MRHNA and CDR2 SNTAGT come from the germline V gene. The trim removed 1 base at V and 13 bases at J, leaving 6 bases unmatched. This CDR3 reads CASSDLGLATQFF. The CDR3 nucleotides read TGTGCCAGCAGTGACTTAGGACTAGCCACACAGTTCTTC.

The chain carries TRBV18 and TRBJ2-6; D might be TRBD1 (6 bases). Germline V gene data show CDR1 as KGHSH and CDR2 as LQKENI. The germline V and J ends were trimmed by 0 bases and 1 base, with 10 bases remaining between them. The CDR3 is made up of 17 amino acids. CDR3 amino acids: CASSPPVGGSGANVLTF. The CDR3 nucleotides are TGTGCCAGCTCACCACCGGTAGGGGGTTCTGGGGCCAACGTCCTGACTTTC.

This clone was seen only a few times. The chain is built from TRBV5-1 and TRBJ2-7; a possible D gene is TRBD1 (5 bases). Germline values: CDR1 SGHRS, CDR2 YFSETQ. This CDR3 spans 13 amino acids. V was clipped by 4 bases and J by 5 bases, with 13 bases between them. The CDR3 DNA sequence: TGCGCCAGCAGCGGGCAGGGCTACAACGAGCAGTACTTC. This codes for CASSGQGYNEQYF.

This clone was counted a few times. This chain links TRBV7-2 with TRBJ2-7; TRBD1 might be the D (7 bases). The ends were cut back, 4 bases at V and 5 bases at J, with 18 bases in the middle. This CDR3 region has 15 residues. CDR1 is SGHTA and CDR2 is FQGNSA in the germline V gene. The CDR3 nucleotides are TGTGCCAGCAGCTCACCGGCAGGGGGGTTAGACGAGCAGTACTTC. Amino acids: CASSSPAGGLDEQYF.

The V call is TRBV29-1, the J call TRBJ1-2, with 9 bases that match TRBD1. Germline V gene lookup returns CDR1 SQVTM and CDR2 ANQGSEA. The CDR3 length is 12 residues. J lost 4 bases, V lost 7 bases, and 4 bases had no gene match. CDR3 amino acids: CSAGTGLYGYTF. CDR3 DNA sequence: TGCAGCGCCGGGACAGGGCTCTATGGCTACACCTTC.

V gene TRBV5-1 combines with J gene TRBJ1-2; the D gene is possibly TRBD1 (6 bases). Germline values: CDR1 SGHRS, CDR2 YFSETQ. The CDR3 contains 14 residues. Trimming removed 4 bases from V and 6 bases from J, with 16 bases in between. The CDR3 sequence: CASSRDKGVDGYTF. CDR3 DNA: TGCGCCAGCAGCAGAGACAAGGGGGTGGATGGCTACACCTTC.

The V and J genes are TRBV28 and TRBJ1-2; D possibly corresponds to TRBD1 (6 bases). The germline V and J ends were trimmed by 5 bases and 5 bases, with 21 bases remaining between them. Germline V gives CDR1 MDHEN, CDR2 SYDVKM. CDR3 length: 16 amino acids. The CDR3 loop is CASSDTTGLLGYGYTF. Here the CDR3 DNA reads TGTGCCAGCAGTGACACCACAGGGCTTTTAGGGTATGGCTACACCTTC.

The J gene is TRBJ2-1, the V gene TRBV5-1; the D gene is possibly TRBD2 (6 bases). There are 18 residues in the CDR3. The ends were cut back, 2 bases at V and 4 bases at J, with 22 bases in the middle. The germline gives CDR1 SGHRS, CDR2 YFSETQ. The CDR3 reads CASSFLGRSGGVYNEQFF. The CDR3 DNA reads TGCGCCAGCAGCTTTCTAGGGCGGAGCGGAGGGGTATACAATGAGCAGTTCTTC.

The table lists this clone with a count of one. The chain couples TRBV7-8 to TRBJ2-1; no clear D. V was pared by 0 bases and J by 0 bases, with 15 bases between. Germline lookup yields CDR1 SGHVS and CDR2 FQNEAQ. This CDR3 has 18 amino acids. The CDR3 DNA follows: TGTGCCAGCAGCTTAGCCGTGACTTCCACCCTCTCCTACAATGAGCAGTTCTTC. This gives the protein CASSLAVTSTLSYNEQFF.

DNA of the CDR3: TGTGCCAGCAGCCAATACAATGAGCAGTTCTTC. Protein: CASSQYNEQFF. The rearrangement joins TRBV11-2 to TRBJ2-1; no definite D call. The CDR3 consists of 11 residues. The germline gives CDR1 SGHAT, CDR2 FQNNGV. Trimming pared 5 bases from V and 4 bases from J, leaving 3 bases between.

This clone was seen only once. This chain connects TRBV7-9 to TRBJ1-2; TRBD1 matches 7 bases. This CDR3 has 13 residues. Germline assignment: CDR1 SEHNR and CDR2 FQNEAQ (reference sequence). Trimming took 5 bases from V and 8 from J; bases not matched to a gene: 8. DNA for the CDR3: TGTGCCAGCAGCCCTCAGGGGGTAGGCGGCTACACCTTC. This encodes CASSPQGVGGYTF.

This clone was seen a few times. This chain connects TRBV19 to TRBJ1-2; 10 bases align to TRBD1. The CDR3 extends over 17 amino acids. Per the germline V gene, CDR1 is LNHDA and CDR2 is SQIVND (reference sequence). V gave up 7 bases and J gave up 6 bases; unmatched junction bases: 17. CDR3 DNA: TGTGCCAGTACTGCCGCCCGGACAGGGGGACCTGAGAATGGCTACACCTTC. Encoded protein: CASTAARTGGPENGYTF.

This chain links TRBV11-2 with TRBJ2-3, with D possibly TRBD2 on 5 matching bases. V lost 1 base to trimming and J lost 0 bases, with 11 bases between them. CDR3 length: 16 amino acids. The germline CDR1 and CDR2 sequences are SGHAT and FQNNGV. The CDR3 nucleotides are TGTGCCAGCAGCTTAGGACCAGCGGCTAGCACAGATACGCAGTATTTT. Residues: CASSLGPAASTDTQYF.

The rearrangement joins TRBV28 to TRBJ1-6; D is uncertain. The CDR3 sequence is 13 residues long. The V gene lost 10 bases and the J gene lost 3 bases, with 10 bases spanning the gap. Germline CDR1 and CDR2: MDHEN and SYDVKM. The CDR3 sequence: CAITPVYNSPLHF. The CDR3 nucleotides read TGTGCCATCACCCCAGTCTATAATTCACCCCTCCACTTT.

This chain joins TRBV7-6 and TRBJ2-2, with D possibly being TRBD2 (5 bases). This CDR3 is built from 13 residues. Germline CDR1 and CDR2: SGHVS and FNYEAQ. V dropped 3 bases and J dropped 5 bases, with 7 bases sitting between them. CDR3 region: CASSFSGTGELFF. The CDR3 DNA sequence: TGTGCCAGCAGCTTTTCGGGGACCGGGGAGCTGTTTTTT.

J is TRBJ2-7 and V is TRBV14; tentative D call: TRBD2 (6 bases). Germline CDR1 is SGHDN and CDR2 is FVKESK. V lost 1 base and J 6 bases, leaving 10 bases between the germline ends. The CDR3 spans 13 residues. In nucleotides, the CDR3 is TGTGCCAGCAGCCAAGGACTAGGGCTCGAGCAGTACTTC. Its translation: CASSQGLGLEQYF.

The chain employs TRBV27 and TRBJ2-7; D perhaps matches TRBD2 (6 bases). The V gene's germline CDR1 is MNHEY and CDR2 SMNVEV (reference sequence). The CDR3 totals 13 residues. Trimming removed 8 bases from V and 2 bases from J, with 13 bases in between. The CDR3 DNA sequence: TGTGCCAGCGGTTCTAGCGTAACCTACGAGCAGTACTTC. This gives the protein CASGSSVTYEQYF.

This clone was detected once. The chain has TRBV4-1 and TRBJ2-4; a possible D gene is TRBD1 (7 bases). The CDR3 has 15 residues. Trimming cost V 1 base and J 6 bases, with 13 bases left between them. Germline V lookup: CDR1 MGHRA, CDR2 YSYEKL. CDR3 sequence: CASSQVSRGANIQYF. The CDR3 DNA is TGCGCCAGCAGCCAAGTCTCCAGGGGGGCAAACATTCAGTACTTC.

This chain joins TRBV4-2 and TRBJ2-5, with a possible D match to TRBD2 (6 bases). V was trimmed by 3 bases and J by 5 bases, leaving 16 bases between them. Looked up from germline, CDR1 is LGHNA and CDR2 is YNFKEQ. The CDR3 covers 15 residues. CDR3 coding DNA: TGTGCCAGCAGCCACCTTAGACTAGGTGGGGAGACCCAGTACTTC. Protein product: CASSHLRLGGETQYF.